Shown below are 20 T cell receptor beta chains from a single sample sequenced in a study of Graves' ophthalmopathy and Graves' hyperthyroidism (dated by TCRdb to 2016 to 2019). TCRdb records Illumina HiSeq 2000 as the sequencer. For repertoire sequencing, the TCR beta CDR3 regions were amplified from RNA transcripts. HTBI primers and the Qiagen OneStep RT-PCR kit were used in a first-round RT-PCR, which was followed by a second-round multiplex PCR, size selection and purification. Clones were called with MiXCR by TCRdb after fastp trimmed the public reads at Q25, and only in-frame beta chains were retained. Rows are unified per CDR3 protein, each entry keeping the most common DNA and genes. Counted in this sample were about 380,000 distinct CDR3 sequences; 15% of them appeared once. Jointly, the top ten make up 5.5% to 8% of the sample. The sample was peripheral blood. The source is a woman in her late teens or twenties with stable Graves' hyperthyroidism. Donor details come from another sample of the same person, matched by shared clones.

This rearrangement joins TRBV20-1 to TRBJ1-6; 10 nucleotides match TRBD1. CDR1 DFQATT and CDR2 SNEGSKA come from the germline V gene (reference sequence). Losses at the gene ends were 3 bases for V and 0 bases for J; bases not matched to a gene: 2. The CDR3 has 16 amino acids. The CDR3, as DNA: TGCAGTGCTAGCGGGACAGGGGACTCCTATAATTCACCCCTCCACTTT. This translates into CSASGTGDSYNSPLHF.

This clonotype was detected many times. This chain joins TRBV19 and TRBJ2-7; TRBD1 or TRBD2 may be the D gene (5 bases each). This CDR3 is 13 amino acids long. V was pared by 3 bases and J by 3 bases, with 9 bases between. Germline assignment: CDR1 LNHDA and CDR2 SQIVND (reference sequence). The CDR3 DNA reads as TGTGCCAGTAGTATTGGGGACCGCTACGAGCAGTACTTC. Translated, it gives CASSIGDRYEQYF.

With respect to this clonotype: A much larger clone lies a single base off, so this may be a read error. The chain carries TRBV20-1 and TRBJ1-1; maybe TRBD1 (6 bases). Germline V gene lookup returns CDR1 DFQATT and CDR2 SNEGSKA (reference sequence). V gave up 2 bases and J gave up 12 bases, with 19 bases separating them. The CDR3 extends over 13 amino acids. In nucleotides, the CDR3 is TGCAGTGCTAGAAAAACGGCACAGGGCTGGTCTTTCTTT. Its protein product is CSARKTAQGWSFF.

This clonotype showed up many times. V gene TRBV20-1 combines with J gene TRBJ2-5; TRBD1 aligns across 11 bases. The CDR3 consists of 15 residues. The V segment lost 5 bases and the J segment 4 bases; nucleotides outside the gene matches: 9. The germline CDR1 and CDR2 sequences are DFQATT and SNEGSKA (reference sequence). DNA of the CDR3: TGCAGTGCTGGTTACGGACAGGGGGCCTCAGAGACCCAGTACTTC. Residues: CSAGYGQGASETQYF.

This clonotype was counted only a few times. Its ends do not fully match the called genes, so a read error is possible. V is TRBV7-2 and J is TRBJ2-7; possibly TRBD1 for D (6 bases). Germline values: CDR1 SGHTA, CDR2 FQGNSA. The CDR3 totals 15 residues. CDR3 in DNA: TGTGCCAGCAGCTTGGGGGACACAAGGAGCTACGAGCAGTGCTTC. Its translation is CASSLGDTRSYEQCF.

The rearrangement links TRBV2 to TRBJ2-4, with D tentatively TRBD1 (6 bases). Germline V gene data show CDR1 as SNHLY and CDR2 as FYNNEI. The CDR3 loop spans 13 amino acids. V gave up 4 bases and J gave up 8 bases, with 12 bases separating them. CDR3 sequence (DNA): TGTGCCAGCAGTGGGGACAATTGGGACATTCAGTACTTC. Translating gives CASSGDNWDIQYF. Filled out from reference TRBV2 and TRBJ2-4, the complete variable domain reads EPEVTQTPSHQVTQMGQEVILRCVPISNHLYFYWYRQILGQKVEFLVSFYNNEISEKSEIFDDQFSVERPDGSNFTLKIRSTKLEDSAMYFCASSGDNWDIQYFGAGTRLSVL.

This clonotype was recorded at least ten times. CDR3 nucleotide sequence: TGTGCCAGCAGCCTCCCCGGACAGGGGGCATATGGCTACACCTTC. Amino acid sequence: CASSLPGQGAYGYTF. The rearrangement uses TRBV11-3 and TRBJ1-2; TRBD1 matches at 11 bases. With V trimmed by 5 bases and J by 5 bases, 7 bases remained unmatched. The germline CDR1 and CDR2 sequences are SGHNT and YENEEA. This CDR3 has 15 amino acids.

CDR3 region: CASSYRQGRQETQYF. Written as DNA, the CDR3 is TGTGCCAGCAGTTATCGACAGGGGCGGCAGGAGACCCAGTACTTC. This chain links TRBV6-5 with TRBJ2-5; TRBD1 matches 8 bases. This CDR3 region has 15 residues. CDR1 is MNHEY and CDR2 is SVGAGI in the germline V gene. The J segment lost 5 bases and the V segment lost 3 bases, leaving 8 bases of the junction unmatched.

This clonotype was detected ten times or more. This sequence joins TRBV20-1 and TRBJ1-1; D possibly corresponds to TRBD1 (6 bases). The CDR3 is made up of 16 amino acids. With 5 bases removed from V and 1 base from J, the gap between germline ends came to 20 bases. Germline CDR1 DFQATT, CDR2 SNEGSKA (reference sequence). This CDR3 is CSAPPQSGAGNTEAFF. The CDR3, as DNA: TGCAGTGCTCCCCCACAGTCGGGGGCTGGGAACACTGAAGCTTTCTTT.

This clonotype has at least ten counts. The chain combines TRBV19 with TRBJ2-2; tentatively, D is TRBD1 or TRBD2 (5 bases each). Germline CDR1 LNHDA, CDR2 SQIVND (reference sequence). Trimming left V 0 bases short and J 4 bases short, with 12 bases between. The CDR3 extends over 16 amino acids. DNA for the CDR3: TGTGCCAGTAGTATAGATTGGCTTGGGGGCACCGGGGAGCTGTTTTTT. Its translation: CASSIDWLGGTGELFF.

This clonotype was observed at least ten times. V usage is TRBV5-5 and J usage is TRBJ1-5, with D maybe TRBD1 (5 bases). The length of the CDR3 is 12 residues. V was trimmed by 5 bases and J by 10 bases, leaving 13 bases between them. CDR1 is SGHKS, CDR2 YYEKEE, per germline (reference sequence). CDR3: CASSLDRSPQHF. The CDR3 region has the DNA TGTGCCAGCAGTTTAGACAGATCCCCCCAGCATTTT.

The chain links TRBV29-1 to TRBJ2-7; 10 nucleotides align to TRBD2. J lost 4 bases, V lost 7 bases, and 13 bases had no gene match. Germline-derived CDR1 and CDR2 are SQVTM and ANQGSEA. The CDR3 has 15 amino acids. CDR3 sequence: CSADGASGGEYEQYF. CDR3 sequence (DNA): TGCAGCGCGGATGGAGCTAGCGGGGGTGAATACGAGCAGTACTTC.

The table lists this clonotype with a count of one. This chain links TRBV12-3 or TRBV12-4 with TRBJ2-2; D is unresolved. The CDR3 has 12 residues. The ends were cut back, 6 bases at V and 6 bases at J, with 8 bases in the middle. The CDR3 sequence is CASSPGSGELFF. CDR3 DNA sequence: TGTGCCAGCAGCCCAGGTTCCGGGGAGCTGTTTTTT.

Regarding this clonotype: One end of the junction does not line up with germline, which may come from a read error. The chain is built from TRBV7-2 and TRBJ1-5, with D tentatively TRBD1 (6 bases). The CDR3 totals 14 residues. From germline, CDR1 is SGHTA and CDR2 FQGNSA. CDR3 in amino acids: CASSLLLHGQPLHF. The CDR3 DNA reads TGTGCCAGCAGCTTACTGCTCCATGGACAGCCCCTGCATTTT.

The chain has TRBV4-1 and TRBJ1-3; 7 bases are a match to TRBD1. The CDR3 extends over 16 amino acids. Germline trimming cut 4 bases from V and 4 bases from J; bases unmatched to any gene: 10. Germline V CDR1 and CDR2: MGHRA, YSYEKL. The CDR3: CASSPLPTGTGNTIYF. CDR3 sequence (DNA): TGCGCCAGCAGCCCGCTCCCGACAGGGACCGGAAACACCATATATTTT.

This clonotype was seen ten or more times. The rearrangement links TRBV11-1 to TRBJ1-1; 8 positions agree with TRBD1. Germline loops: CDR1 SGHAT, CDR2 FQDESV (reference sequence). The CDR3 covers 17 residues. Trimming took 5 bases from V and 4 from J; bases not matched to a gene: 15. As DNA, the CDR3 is TGTGCCAGCAGCCAAGGACAGGGAAGGGTCCTAGGCACTGAAGCTTTCTTT. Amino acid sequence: CASSQGQGRVLGTEAFF. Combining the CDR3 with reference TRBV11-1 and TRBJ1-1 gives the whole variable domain EAEVAQSPRYKITEKSQAVAFWCDPISGHATLYWYRQILGQGPELLVQFQDESVVDDSQLPKDRFSAERLKGVDSTLKIQPAELGDSAMYLCASSQGQGRVLGTEAFFGQGTRLTVV.

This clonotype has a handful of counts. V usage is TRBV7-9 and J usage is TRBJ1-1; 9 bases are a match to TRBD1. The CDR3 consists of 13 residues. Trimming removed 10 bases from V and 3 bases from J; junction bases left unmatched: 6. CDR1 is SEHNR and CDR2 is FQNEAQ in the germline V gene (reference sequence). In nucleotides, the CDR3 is TGTGCCACCGAGGACAGGGGCTACACTGAAGCTTTCTTT. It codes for CATEDRGYTEAFF.

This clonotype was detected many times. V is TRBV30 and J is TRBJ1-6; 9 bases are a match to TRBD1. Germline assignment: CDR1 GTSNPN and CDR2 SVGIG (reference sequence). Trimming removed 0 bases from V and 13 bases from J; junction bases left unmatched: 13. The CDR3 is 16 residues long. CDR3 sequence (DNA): TGTGCCTGGAGTGTACCCGACAGGGGGAGGTTGACTCCCCTCCACTTT. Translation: CAWSVPDRGRLTPLHF.

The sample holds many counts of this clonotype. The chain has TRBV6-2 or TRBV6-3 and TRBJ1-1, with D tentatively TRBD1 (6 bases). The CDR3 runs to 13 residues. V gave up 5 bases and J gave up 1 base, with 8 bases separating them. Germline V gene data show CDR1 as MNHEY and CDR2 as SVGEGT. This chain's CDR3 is CASSQQGNTEAFF. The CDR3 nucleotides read TGTGCCAGCAGTCAACAGGGGAACACTGAAGCTTTCTTT.

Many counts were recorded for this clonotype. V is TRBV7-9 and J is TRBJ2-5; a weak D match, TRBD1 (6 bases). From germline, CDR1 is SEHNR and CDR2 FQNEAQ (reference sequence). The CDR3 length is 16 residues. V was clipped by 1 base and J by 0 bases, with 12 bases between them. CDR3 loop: CASSLVLGGHQETQYF. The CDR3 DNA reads TGTGCCAGCAGCTTAGTGTTAGGGGGACACCAAGAGACCCAGTACTTC.